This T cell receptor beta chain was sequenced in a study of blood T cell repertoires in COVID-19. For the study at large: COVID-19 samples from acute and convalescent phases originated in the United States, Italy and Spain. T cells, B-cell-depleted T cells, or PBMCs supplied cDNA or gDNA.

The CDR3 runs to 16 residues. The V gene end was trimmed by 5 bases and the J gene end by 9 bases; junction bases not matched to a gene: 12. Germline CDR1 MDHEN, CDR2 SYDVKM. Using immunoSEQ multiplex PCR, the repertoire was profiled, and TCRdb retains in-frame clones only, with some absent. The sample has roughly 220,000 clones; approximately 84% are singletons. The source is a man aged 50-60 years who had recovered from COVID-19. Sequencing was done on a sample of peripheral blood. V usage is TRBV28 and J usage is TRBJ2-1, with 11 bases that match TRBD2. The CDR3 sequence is CASSTILAGVYAEQFF. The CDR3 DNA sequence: TGTGCCAGCAGTACGATACTAGCGGGAGTTTATGCTGAGCAGTTCTTC.